The source of this T cell receptor (beta chain) is a study of CD8 T cells in ankylosing spondylitis. Study findings and constraints: From matched ankylosing spondylitis synovial fluid, disease-linked clones were reportedly recovered at significantly enriched levels. Earlier authors reported some of these motif variants in reactive arthritis synovial fluid and blood.

TCRdb redid the calling of the 5' RACE reads with MiXCR, one entry per CDR3 protein. The sample gives some 130,000 distinct CDR3 sequences, roughly 8.8% of which show up once; 7.3% is in the top ten. The CDR3 length is 14 residues. V dropped 6 bases and J dropped 7 bases, with 19 bases sitting between them. Germline lookup yields CDR1 LGHNA and CDR2 YSLEER. The sample holds many counts of this clonotype. Antigen: not known. The chain recombines TRBV4-3 with TRBJ2-7, with a tentative D call TRBD1 (5 bases). The sequence derives from a male donor with ankylosing spondylitis. The source material was synovial fluid, either unsorted or a sorted T cell fraction (not recorded which). This chain's CDR3 is CASSIYWGPPEQYF. The CDR3 DNA is TGCGCCAGCAGTATCTATTGGGGCCCACCTGAGCAGTACTTC.